The clone carrying this T cell receptor (beta chain) was seen just once. The source of the sample is a study of cytomegalovirus exposure and HLA in healthy donors. The PCR ran on 60 Vbeta and 13 Jbeta primers. Some clones are missing from TCRdb's copy, which holds only in-frame ones; the method was immunoSEQ multiplex PCR. The sample contains some 170,000 clones, just over 75% of which appear only once. Germline trimming cut 3 bases from V and 4 bases from J; bases unmatched to any gene: 5. Per the germline V gene, CDR1 is KGHSH and CDR2 is LQKENI. CDR3 length: 16 amino acids. The chain joins TRBV18 to TRBJ2-1; 11 nucleotides line up with TRBD2. Sequencing was performed on PBMCs. This receptor was taken from a woman aged 60-70 years in good health and CMV-seropositive. This chain's CDR3 is CASSPTLAGVYNEQFF. The DNA for the CDR3 is TGTGCCAGCTCACCGACACTAGCGGGAGTTTACAATGAGCAGTTCTTC.